This is a list of T cell receptor beta chains from one sample in a study of blood T cell repertoires in COVID-19. The data were produced by immunoSEQ multiplex PCR, yet TCRdb's version contains in-frame clones alone and is incomplete. The sample lists over 350,000 clones; roughly 90% were seen once. Sequencing used PBMCs or T cells enriched from blood (not recorded which). These receptors were obtained from a woman aged 30 to 39 with acute COVID-19. The CDR3 runs from the conserved cysteine through the conserved F or W. A D gene is named only where the DNA matches it firmly. Size is stated for part of the rows, as once, few or many counts, or as a class when the clone is expanded.

>TRBV6-5|TRBJ1-4|.|.
CASSYRGALGEKLFF
TGTGCCAGCAGTTACCGGGGGGCGCTTGGTGAAAAACTGTTTTTT
>TRBV25-1|TRBJ2-7|.|TRBD2
CASSNRTSGGLYEQYF
TGTGCCAGCAGCAATCGGACTAGCGGGGGACTTTACGAGCAGTACTTC
>TRBV4-1|TRBJ2-1|.|TRBD2
CASSPRLAGDYNEQFF
TGCGCCAGCAGCCCTCGTCTAGCGGGGGACTACAATGAGCAGTTCTTC
>TRBV5-8|TRBJ1-1|.|TRBD1
CASTRNRQGPYTEAFF
TGTGCCAGCACCCGTAATCGACAGGGGCCGTACACTGAAGCTTTCTTT
>TRBV2|TRBJ2-1|few|.
CASSHRYNEQFF
TGTGCCAGCAGTCACAGGTACAATGAGCAGTTCTTC
>TRBV9|TRBJ2-7|.|TRBD2
CASSKTGLAASSYEQYF
TGTGCCAGCAGCAAAACGGGACTAGCGGCGTCCTCCTACGAGCAGTACTTC
>TRBV7-2|TRBJ2-1|.|.
CASNQAGGTYNEQFF
TGTGCCAGCAACCAAGCGGGCGGTACCTACAATGAGCAGTTCTTC
>TRBV2|TRBJ1-2|.|TRBD1
CASSDMTGGGYGNGYTF
TGTGCCAGCAGTGACATGACAGGGGGCGGATATGGCAATGGCTACACCTTC
>TRBV24-1|TRBJ1-5|.|TRBD1
CATQGTDNQPQHF
TGTGCCACCCAAGGGACAGACAATCAGCCCCAGCATTTT
>TRBV18|TRBJ1-5|.|TRBD1
CASSPVGQGNQPQHF
TGTGCCAGCTCACCCGTCGGACAGGGCAATCAGCCCCAGCATTTT
>TRBV6-5|TRBJ2-7|.|TRBD1
CASRPRTGPPYEQYF
TGTGCCAGCAGGCCCCGGACAGGGCCTCCCTACGAGCAGTACTTC
>TRBV7-8|TRBJ1-5|.|TRBD1
CASSLGDRGPNSNQPQHF
TGTGCCAGCAGCTTAGGGGACAGGGGGCCTAATAGCAATCAGCCCCAGCATTTT
>TRBV5-1|TRBJ2-1|.|TRBD1
CASSLGGNRGNEQFF
TGCGCCAGCAGCTTGGGGGGGAACAGGGGCAATGAGCAGTTCTTC
>TRBV5-1|TRBJ2-4|.|.
CASSPGFTKNIQYF
TGCGCCAGCAGCCCGGGGTTCACCAAAAACATTCAGTACTTC
>TRBV20-1|TRBJ1-1|.|.
CSASEGGETEAFF
TGCAGTGCTAGTGAGGGGGGGGAGACTGAAGCTTTCTTT
>TRBV5-8|TRBJ1-2|.|.
CASSLGQKTNYGYTF
TGTGCCAGCAGCTTGGGGCAGAAAACTAACTATGGCTACACCTTC
>TRBV4-3|TRBJ2-4|.|.
CASSQGVGDLAKNIQYF
TGCGCCAGCAGCCAAGGGGTGGGAGATCTGGCCAAAAACATTCAGTACTTC
>TRBV3-1/TRBV3-2|TRBJ2-7|.|.
CASSQDHRGWEQYF
TGTGCCAGCAGCCAAGATCATCGGGGTTGGGAGCAGTACTTC
>TRBV20-1|TRBJ1-5|.|.
CSASLAKGDQPQHF
TGCAGTGCTAGTTTGGCGAAGGGGGATCAGCCCCAGCATTTT
>TRBV25-1|TRBJ1-2|.|TRBD1
CASSDTGGYGYTF
TGTGCCAGCAGTGATACAGGGGGCTATGGCTACACCTTC
>TRBV7-2|TRBJ2-3|.|TRBD1
CASSMTGDGTDTQYF
TGTGCCAGCAGCATGACAGGGGACGGGACAGATACGCAGTATTTT
>TRBV5-6|TRBJ1-3|.|.
CASSAAVAGGNTIYF
TGTGCCAGCAGCGCAGCCGTTGCGGGGGGAAACACCATATATTTT
>TRBV6-5|TRBJ2-3|.|.
CASSYWAGSTDTQYF
TGTGCCAGCAGTTACTGGGCCGGTAGCACAGATACGCAGTATTTT
>TRBV5-5|TRBJ2-6|.|TRBD1
CASSLAADRGLISGANVLTF
TGTGCCAGCAGCTTGGCCGCAGACAGGGGACTTATCTCTGGGGCCAACGTCCTGACTTTC
>TRBV2|TRBJ1-4|.|.
CASSAQNEKLFF
TGTGCCAGCAGTGCACAGAATGAAAAACTGTTTTTT
>TRBV30|TRBJ2-3|.|.
CAWRLDPRVDTQYF
TGTGCCTGGAGGCTAGACCCCAGGGTTGATACGCAGTATTTT
>TRBV5-1|TRBJ1-4|.|.
CASSLGQSNEKLFF
TGCGCCAGCAGCTTGGGACAGTCAAACGAAAAACTGTTTTTT
>TRBV18|TRBJ1-3|.|.
CASSPPRRALSGNTIYF
TGTGCCAGCTCACCACCGCGGAGGGCCCTCTCTGGAAACACCATATATTTT
>TRBV9|TRBJ2-6|.|TRBD1
CASSVARWTGANSGANVLTF
TGTGCCAGCAGCGTAGCCCGTTGGACAGGGGCTAACTCTGGGGCCAACGTCCTGACTTTC
>TRBV5-1|TRBJ1-6|.|.
CASSLVVNNSPLHF
TGCGCCAGCAGCCTTGTCGTTAATAATTCACCCCTCCACTTT
>TRBV10-3|TRBJ2-7|.|.
CAISRTSGSYEQYF
TGTGCCATCAGCCGCACGTCGGGGTCCTACGAGCAGTACTTC
>TRBV6-1|TRBJ2-7|.|TRBD2
CASSEFRRGLALWSSYEQYF
TGTGCCAGCAGTGAGTTTAGGAGGGGACTAGCGCTATGGAGCTCCTACGAGCAGTACTTC
>TRBV6-2/TRBV6-3|TRBJ1-5|.|TRBD1
CASSRGQVYSNQPQHF
TGTGCCAGCAGTCGAGGACAGGTGTATAGCAATCAGCCCCAGCATTTT
>TRBV19|TRBJ2-1|few|TRBD2
CATLRGSGGYLYNEQFF
TGTGCCACCCTACGGGGTAGCGGGGGGTACCTGTACAATGAGCAGTTCTTC
>TRBV5-1|TRBJ2-7|.|.
CASSFGDSYEQYF
TGCGCCAGCAGCTTCGGGGACTCCTACGAGCAGTACTTC
>TRBV19|TRBJ2-7|.|.
CASSITGYIYEQYF
TGTGCCAGTAGTATTACGGGATATATTTACGAGCAGTACTTC
>TRBV6-5|TRBJ2-3|.|TRBD1
CASSWDRSTDTQYF
TGTGCCAGCAGTTGGGACAGAAGCACAGATACGCAGTATTTT
>TRBV9|TRBJ2-7|.|.
CASSAGWGAYEQYF
TGTGCCAGCAGCGCCGGATGGGGGGCCTACGAGCAGTACTTC
>TRBV4-1|TRBJ2-3|.|TRBD2
CASSQSSGGAVYTQYF
TGCGCCAGCAGCCAATCCAGCGGGGGCGCCGTATATACGCAGTATTTT